This entry features one T cell receptor beta chain sequence. Its antigen is not yet known. Base qualities are not recorded, but no much larger clone differs from it by a single base. Participants in the prospective study were enrolled through a virtual design, were aged roughly 18 to 100 years, and lived in some 24 United States geographic areas. In the prospective study, participants were assigned to cohorts based on the clinical history participants reported in a screening survey and a study questionnaire. For ImmuneRACE Cohort 3, a participant was defined as recovered based on two consecutive negative NP/OP PCR tests, clearance by a healthcare professional, or resolution of symptoms. Mobile phlebotomists in the prospective study collected whole blood, serum and a nasopharyngeal or oropharyngeal swab from every participant. Prospective study participants could optionally give additional blood draws and questionnaires over a roughly two-month period. Before DNA extraction, blood samples from the prospective study were shipped at room temperature or frozen.

CDR1 and CDR2 (LGHDT, YNNKEL) derive from the germline V gene (reference sequence). Trimming takes 1 base from V and 13 bases from J, and the germline ends sit 10 bases apart. The CDR3 spans 11 residues, from the cysteine through the phenylalanine. Of all the DNA, just the CDR3 is kept, 33 bases in frame from base 1. This entry comes from a study of blood T cell repertoires in COVID-19 (dated by TCRdb to the early 2020s). Regarding the study in general: Samples from collaborators originated in the United States, Italy and Spain and spanned both the acute and convalescent phases of COVID-19. The prospective study material was composed of cDNA or gDNA derived from T cells, B-cell-depleted T cells, or PBMCs. Subjects who had been exposed to COVID-19, were actively infected with it, or had recovered from it provided the deeply sampled blood TCRbeta repertoires that made up the dataset. The repertoires were made available in a free public database intended to serve as a resource for research on the immune response to SARS-CoV-2. Samples came from the ongoing ImmuneRACE study (first 160 participants) plus 1,254 subjects from 6 global collaborators. Sample metadata almost always included a de-identified subject ID, COVID-19 status, age in years and sex. Where available, HLA class I and class II types were obtained from metadata supplied by the sample provider rather than from assay-based typing.

TCRbeta CDR3 regions were amplified from genomic DNA by means of the immunoSEQ Assay, a bias-controlled multiplex PCR. As for how the authors treated the data: The number of nucleated cells in each sample was estimated by amplification of reference gene primers within the assay. To quantify the absolute abundance of each unique TCRbeta CDR3 rearrangement, sequence reads were collapsed and filtered. For each sample, productive Simpson clonality was calculated by taking the square root of Simpson's diversity index across productive rearrangements. The clones in this table, taken by TCRdb from immuneACCESS, are in-frame only. Not every clone is retained; where verified, under half of the shortfall comes from an unresolved V gene, and the cause of the rest is unknown. The D gene and trimming were derived from the DNA, and the V and J assignments and clone size from that table. Counted in this sample were 150,000 to 200,000 clones; approximately 80% of them appeared once. The leading ten clones occupy 13% of the sample.

Overall study outcomes, separate from this receptor: The quantity of clinical and demographic metadata differed by source and by participant and was supplied without curation.

Specimen: PBMCs or T cells enriched from blood (not recorded which). The origin of this receptor is a woman aged 55-70 years who had recovered from COVID-19. The V gene is TRBV3-1 (or the pseudogene TRBV3-2) and the J gene is TRBJ1-2; the D gene remains uncertain. The DNA reads as follows: TGTGCCAGCAGCCAAGGGGCTCTCGGCACCTTC. This codes for CASSQGALGTF.